This entry describes one T cell receptor (beta chain). As yet, its antigen is unknown. The CDR3 runs 14 residues. Germline assignment: CDR1 SQVTM and CDR2 ANQGSEA. Trimming removed 4 bases from V and 6 bases from J; junction bases left unmatched: 10. The data originate from a study of radiotherapy plus CTLA-4 blockade in lung cancer. Regarding the study as a whole: Blood TCR clones of tumor origin expanded after radiotherapy plus ipilimumab.

CTLA-4 blockade with ipilimumab, together with focal radiation, was given to patients with chemo-refractory metastatic non-small-cell lung cancer. Sequencing used immunoSEQ multiplex PCR; TCRdb keeps in-frame clones, though not all of them. Of about 80,000 clones detected, 60% to 85% appear once; the ten largest clones hold over 20%. The source of this sequence is a human donor with non-small cell lung cancer whose response to radiotherapy plus ipilimumab could not be evaluated. Some clones in this sample may be carry-over from other donors' samples. The starting material was peripheral blood, obtained from a patient treated with radiotherapy plus ipilimumab. V and J are TRBV29-1 and TRBJ2-5, with TRBD2 matching over 8 bases. DNA for the CDR3: TGCAGCGTTGCCCCGGGAGGGAGCGGACAGACCCAGTACTTC. It translates to CSVAPGGSGQTQYF.